The text below deals with one TCR beta chain. Antigen specificity is unknown. This PCR relied on a set of 60 Vbeta primers and 13 Jbeta primers. Some clones are missing from TCRdb's copy, which holds only in-frame ones; the method was immunoSEQ multiplex PCR. The sample records 100,000 to 150,000 clones, 82% being singletons. This record comes from a study of cytomegalovirus exposure and HLA in healthy donors. Study findings and constraints: Equally common other TCR beta chains were less clonally expanded than HLA-associated ones, a later analysis found. Researchers reported from a later analysis that most CMV-associated TCR beta chains appeared HLA-restricted. Per published reports, the classifier diagnosed cytomegalovirus status with high specificity and sensitivity.

The donors (healthy individuals) were bone marrow donors. This CDR3 is 13 amino acids long. V shed 1 base and J shed 5 bases, with 10 bases lying between them. Germline-derived CDR1 and CDR2 are SGHRS and YFSETQ. This chain joins TRBV5-1 and TRBJ2-7; weak D call: TRBD2 (6 bases). The sample comprised PBMCs. The TCR was taken from a woman in her 50s in good health and CMV-seropositive. CDR3 DNA sequence: TGCGCCAGCAGCTTGTCTAGCGATCACGAGCAGTACTTC. Translated: CASSLSSDHEQYF.